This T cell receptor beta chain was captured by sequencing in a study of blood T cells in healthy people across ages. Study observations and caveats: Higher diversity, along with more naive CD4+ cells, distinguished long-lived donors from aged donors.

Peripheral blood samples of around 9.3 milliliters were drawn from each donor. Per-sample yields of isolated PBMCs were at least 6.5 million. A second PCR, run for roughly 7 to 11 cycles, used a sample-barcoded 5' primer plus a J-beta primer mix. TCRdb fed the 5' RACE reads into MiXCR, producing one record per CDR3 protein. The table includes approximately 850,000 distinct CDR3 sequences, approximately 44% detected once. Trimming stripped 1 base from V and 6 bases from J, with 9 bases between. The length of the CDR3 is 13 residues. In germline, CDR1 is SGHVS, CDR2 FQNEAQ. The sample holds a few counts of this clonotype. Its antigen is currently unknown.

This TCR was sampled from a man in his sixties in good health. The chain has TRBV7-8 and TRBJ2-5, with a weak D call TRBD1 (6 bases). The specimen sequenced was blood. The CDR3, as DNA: TGTGCCAGCAGCTTAGTGGGGGCGAAGACCCAGTACTTC. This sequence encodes CASSLVGAKTQYF.